This passage covers 19 T cell receptor beta chains from one sample sequenced in a study of yellow fever vaccine responses in identical twins. TCRdb re-analysed the RT-PCR reads in MiXCR, keeping a single row per CDR3 protein. The table has around 15,000 distinct CDR3 sequences, around 80% seen once. This specimen was T cells from blood (PBMCs), unsorted or a sorted subset (not recorded which), taken before or after yellow fever vaccination (not recorded which). These receptors all come from a woman aged 18-29 years who received the yellow fever vaccine.

This clonotype appeared a few times. The rearrangement uses TRBV18 and TRBJ2-1; 11 bases are a match to TRBD2. Germline assignment: CDR1 KGHSH and CDR2 LQKENI. V lost 1 base and J lost 5; bases outside the gene matches: 1. The CDR3 has 15 amino acids. This CDR3 reads CASSPQLAGDNEQFF. The CDR3 region has the DNA TGTGCCAGCTCACCACAACTAGCGGGAGACAATGAGCAGTTCTTC.

The chain joins TRBV4-2 to TRBJ1-1; D may be TRBD1 (5 bases). V was cut by 4 bases and J by 0 bases, with 12 bases left in between. The length of the CDR3 is 15 residues. The V gene's germline CDR1 is LGHNA and CDR2 YNFKEQ. The DNA for the CDR3 is TGTGCCAGCAGCCCCGTGGGGGGAGTGAACACTGAAGCTTTCTTT. This encodes CASSPVGGVNTEAFF.

V gene TRBV4-3 combines with J gene TRBJ1-1, with 9 bases lining up with TRBD1. The CDR3 sequence is 13 residues long. Germline values: CDR1 LGHNA, CDR2 YSLEER. V dropped 4 bases and J dropped 12; count of bases not matched to a gene: 9. This CDR3 reads CASSLLRQGVSFF. CDR3 DNA sequence: TGCGCCAGCAGCCTGCTGAGACAGGGGGTATCTTTCTTT.

The V and J genes are TRBV12-3 or TRBV12-4 and TRBJ2-1, with D perhaps matching TRBD2 (7 bases). The V end was cut by 6 bases, the J end by 5 bases, with 20 bases between. There are 16 residues in the CDR3. CDR3 in DNA: TGTGCCAGCAGCCCGAGGGGGGGCGGGAGACACAATGAGCAGTTCTTC. Protein: CASSPRGGGRHNEQFF.

The chain carries TRBV28 and TRBJ2-1, with D possibly matching TRBD1 (6 bases). This CDR3 comprises 14 residues. The V gene's germline CDR1 is MDHEN and CDR2 SYDVKM. Trimming removed 6 bases at V and 4 bases at J, with 13 bases between. CDR3 DNA: TGTGCCAGCAGCTTGTCCAGGGGTTACAATGAGCAGTTCTTC. It encodes CASSLSRGYNEQFF.

This rearrangement joins TRBV4-1 to TRBJ1-3; no reliable D call. CDR1 is MGHRA, CDR2 YSYEKL, per germline. V shed 4 bases and J shed 0 bases, with 10 bases lying between them. CDR3 length: 15 residues. The CDR3: CASSLGMSSGNTIYF. In DNA, the CDR3 is TGCGCCAGCAGCCTCGGGATGAGCTCTGGAAACACCATATATTTT.

Only one count was recorded for this clonotype. CDR3 sequence (DNA): TGTGCCACCAGCACCCAACTAGAGGGAGGGCCGGATACGCAGTATTTT. Its translation is CATSTQLEGGPDTQYF. The J gene is TRBJ2-3, the V gene TRBV15; the match to TRBD2 covers 7 bases. The CDR3 length is 16 residues. V lost 4 bases to trimming and J lost 6 bases; unmatched junction nucleotides: 13. Germline CDR1 LNHNV, CDR2 YYDKDF (reference sequence).

The gene calls are TRBV24-1 and TRBJ2-5, with D perhaps being TRBD1 or TRBD2 (5 bases each). CDR3 size: 15 residues. The germline V gene encodes CDR1 KGHDR and CDR2 SFDVKD. The germline V and J ends were trimmed by 1 base and 3 bases, with 11 bases remaining between them. As DNA, the CDR3 is TGTGCCACCAGTGATTTCAGGGACGGTGAAGAGACCCAGTACTTC. Encoded protein: CATSDFRDGEETQYF.

This clonotype was detected only a few times. The chain's CDR3 is CATGGDRELSGANVLTF. CDR3 DNA sequence: TGTGCCACCGGAGGGGACAGGGAATTGTCTGGGGCCAACGTCCTGACTTTC. The chain employs TRBV15 and TRBJ2-6; TRBD1 agrees at 9 bases. Trimming at V came to 8 bases and at J to 1 base, leaving 9 bases not matched to a gene. CDR3 length equals 17 residues. CDR1 and CDR2 (germline): LNHNV, YYDKDF (reference sequence).

This chain connects TRBV29-1 to TRBJ2-3, with 9 bases identical to TRBD1. Germline-derived CDR1 and CDR2 are SQVTM and ANQGSEA. The CDR3 extends over 14 amino acids. Germline trimming cut 6 bases from V and 2 bases from J; bases unmatched to any gene: 6. CDR3 residues: CSVAGTGNTDTQYF. The CDR3 region has the DNA TGCAGCGTAGCCGGGACAGGGAACACAGATACGCAGTATTTT.

The V call is TRBV2, the J call TRBJ2-7; 8 bases align to TRBD2. J gave up 7 bases and V 1 base, and 9 bases lay outside the gene matches. The CDR3 runs to 15 residues. Germline V lookup: CDR1 SNHLY, CDR2 FYNNEI. CDR3 sequence: CASSEEISGALEQYF. The CDR3 coding sequence is TGTGCCAGCAGTGAAGAGATTAGCGGGGCATTAGAGCAGTACTTC.

This clonotype was observed a few times. The chain carries TRBV11-1 and TRBJ2-5; D unresolved. CDR1 and CDR2 from the germline V gene are SGHAT and FQDESV (reference sequence). The CDR3 totals 12 residues. Trimming shortened V by 2 bases and J by 5 bases, and 6 bases separated the two germline ends. In nucleotides, the CDR3 is TGTGCCAGCAGCTTAAATACGGAGACCCAGTACTTC. Protein: CASSLNTETQYF.

This chain links TRBV12-3 or TRBV12-4 with TRBJ2-7; 11 positions match TRBD2. The CDR3 consists of 16 residues. The V segment lost 3 bases and the J segment 0 bases; nucleotides outside the gene matches: 4. The CDR3 loop is CASSFGTSGSSYEQYF. The CDR3 coding sequence is TGTGCCAGCAGTTTTGGTACTAGCGGGAGCTCCTACGAGCAGTACTTC.

The rearrangement uses TRBV25-1 and TRBJ2-7; 7 bases fit TRBD1. J lost 2 bases, V lost 6 bases, and 10 bases had no gene match. This CDR3 region has 15 residues. The germline V gene has CDR1 MGHDK and CDR2 SYGVNS. The CDR3 DNA sequence: TGTGCCAGCAGCCCCCCGGGACAGCTTACCTACGAGCAGTACTTC. This translates into CASSPPGQLTYEQYF.

The sample holds a few counts of this clonotype. The chain recombines TRBV25-1 with TRBJ2-7; D is unresolved. The CDR3 has 13 residues. Germline V gene sequence: CDR1 MGHDK, CDR2 SYGVNS. Trimming took 5 bases from V and 2 from J, leaving 10 bases between them. The CDR3 nucleotides read TGTGCCAGCAGTCCAGGCACACCCTACGAGCAGTACTTC. Its protein product is CASSPGTPYEQYF.

This clonotype was observed once. The CDR3 sequence is CASSSRTGVQFF. For the CDR3, the DNA is TGTGCCAGCAGTTCCAGGACAGGCGTGCAGTTCTTC. The chain carries TRBV28 and TRBJ2-1; 7 bases are shared with TRBD1. The CDR3 length is 12 residues. Losses at the gene ends were 4 bases for V and 12 bases for J; bases not matched to a gene: 6. CDR1 is MDHEN and CDR2 is SYDVKM in the germline V gene.

This chain connects TRBV25-1 to TRBJ2-7; D remains ambiguous. Germline V lookup: CDR1 MGHDK, CDR2 SYGVNS. V gave up 4 bases and J gave up 4 bases, with 8 bases separating them. There are 12 residues in the CDR3. CDR3 protein: CASSVGPYEQYF. For the CDR3, the DNA is TGTGCCAGCAGTGTGGGTCCGTACGAGCAGTACTTC.

This clonotype was seen only a few times. The V call is TRBV11-1, the J call TRBJ2-5; 7 bases align to TRBD1. Losses at the gene ends were 5 bases for V and 3 bases for J; bases not matched to a gene: 6. The V gene's germline CDR1 is SGHAT and CDR2 FQDESV (reference sequence). The CDR3 is made up of 14 amino acids. CDR3 sequence: CASSMTGSKETQYF. DNA for the CDR3: TGTGCCAGCAGCATGACAGGGAGTAAAGAGACCCAGTACTTC.

The chain is built from TRBV5-6 and TRBJ2-7; the match to TRBD1 covers 12 bases. The CDR3 contains 16 residues. Germline loops: CDR1 SGHDT, CDR2 YYEEEE. The trim removed 0 bases at V and 7 bases at J, leaving 8 bases unmatched. This CDR3 reads CASSLGVGQGAWEQYF. CDR3 sequence (DNA): TGTGCCAGCAGCTTGGGTGTGGGACAGGGGGCTTGGGAGCAGTACTTC.